This is a list of T cell receptor beta chains from one sample in a study of shared clonotypes between healthy human individuals. Sequencing used immunoSEQ multiplex PCR; TCRdb keeps in-frame clones, though not all of them. This sample yields 950,000 to 1,100,000 clones, of which 75% to 85% are seen a single time; roughly 0.62% belongs to the top ten. The specimen sequenced was memory CD4+ T cells from PBMCs. The receptors were sampled from a man between 18 and 29 years old in good health. Some clones in this sample may be carry-over from other donors' samples. CDR3s include the opening cysteine and the closing phenylalanine or tryptophan. D genes are given only for firm matches. Not all rows give a size; the values are once, few, many and, for expanded clones, a class.

v_call	clone_size	d_call	j_call	cdr3_aa	cdr3_nt
TRBV7-8	once	TRBD1	TRBJ1-2	CASSSRQGAHGYTF	TGTGCCAGCAGCTCCCGACAGGGGGCGCATGGCTACACCTTC
TRBV9	.	.	TRBJ1-5	CASSVSPYQPQHF	TGTGCCAGCAGCGTTTCGCCCTATCAGCCCCAGCATTTT
TRBV19	few	TRBD2	TRBJ2-3	CASQAIAGADTQYF	TGTGCCAGTCAAGCAATAGCGGGAGCAGATACGCAGTATTTT
TRBV1	few	.	TRBJ2-1	CTSSHIKFF	TGCACCAGCAGCCATATTAAGTTCTTC
TRBV2	once	TRBD2	TRBJ2-7	CTTPGTSGRSYEQYF	TGTACCACACCCGGGACTAGCGGGAGGTCCTACGAGCAGTACTTC
TRBV27	few	.	TRBJ1-2	CASSFFPSRGYGYTF	TGTGCCAGCAGTTTCTTCCCCTCCAGGGGCTATGGCTACACCTTC
TRBV19	once	TRBD2	TRBJ2-1	CASSPTSGIEFF	TGTGCCAGTAGCCCGACTAGCGGGATAGAGTTCTTC
TRBV5-1	once	TRBD1	TRBJ2-6	CASSQAKQGSGANVLTF	TGCGCCAGCAGTCAGGCGAAACAGGGGTCTGGGGCCAACGTCCTGACTTTC
TRBV5-1	many	.	TRBJ2-7	CASSLAPMGTYEQYF	TGCGCCAGCAGCTTGGCCCCGATGGGGACCTACGAGCAGTACTTC
TRBV7-3	few	.	TRBJ1-2	CASSLNPGYGYTF	TGTGCCAGCAGCTTAAACCCAGGGTATGGCTACACCTTC
TRBV18	.	.	TRBJ1-1	CASSQSIVPASNTEAFF	TGTGCCAGCTCACAGTCGATCGTCCCAGCTTCGAACACTGAAGCTTTCTTT
TRBV18	.	.	TRBJ2-1	CASSPPGLNEQFF	TGTGCCAGCTCTCCGCCAGGTTTGAATGAGCAGTTCTTC
TRBV6-6	many	.	TRBJ2-7	CASSYRSSSGYEQYF	TGTGCCAGCAGTTATAGGTCTTCGTCAGGTTACGAGCAGTACTTC
TRBV6-6	.	TRBD2	TRBJ2-3	CASTTLAGATDTQYF	TGTGCCAGCACAACCCTAGCGGGAGCCACAGATACGCAGTATTTT
TRBV7-3	.	TRBD2	TRBJ2-7	CASSQTSGEAYEQYF	TGTGCCAGCAGCCAGACTAGCGGGGAGGCCTACGAGCAGTACTTC
TRBV18	.	.	TRBJ1-1	CASSGGMNTEAFF	TGTGCCAGCTCTGGGGGGATGAACACTGAAGCTTTCTTT
TRBV5-5	.	.	TRBJ2-5	CASSSMITRAGGTQYF	TGTGCCAGCAGCTCCATGATCACTAGAGCGGGTGGGACCCAGTACTTC
TRBV7-9	few	.	TRBJ2-4	CASSLGGQGSAKNIQYF	TGTGCCAGCAGCTTAGGGGGGCAGGGGTCCGCCAAAAACATTCAGTACTTC
TRBV5-8	.	.	TRBJ2-6	CASSLRRESSGANVLTF	TGTGCCAGCAGCTTGCGCAGGGAGAGCTCTGGGGCCAACGTCCTGACTTTC
TRBV18	.	.	TRBJ1-5	CASSPRGAAQPQHF	TGTGCCAGCTCACCCCGGGGGGCAGCTCAGCCCCAGCATTTT
TRBV6-5	.	.	TRBJ2-5	CASSPSRQETQYF	TGTGCCAGCAGTCCTAGCAGACAAGAGACCCAGTACTTC
TRBV4-3	.	.	TRBJ1-4	CASSRDFNEKLFF	TGCGCCAGCAGCCGGGACTTTAATGAAAAACTGTTTTTT
TRBV30	once	TRBD1	TRBJ1-5	CAWRQGSNQPQHF	TGTGCCTGGAGACAGGGGAGCAATCAGCCCCAGCATTTT
TRBV25-1	.	.	TRBJ1-1	CASRQSLLLHTEAFF	TGTGCCAGCAGGCAGTCTCTTCTACTACACACTGAAGCTTTCTTT
TRBV2	.	TRBD2	TRBJ2-5	CASGGLAGGPETQYF	TGTGCCAGCGGGGGACTAGCGGGAGGGCCGGAGACCCAGTACTTC
TRBV19	few	TRBD1	TRBJ2-1	CASSNSDRVGNEQFF	TGTGCCAGTAGTAACTCGGACAGGGTCGGCAATGAGCAGTTCTTC
TRBV28	.	.	TRBJ1-2	CASSLYGLAYGYTF	TGTGCCAGCAGTTTATACGGCCTGGCCTATGGCTACACCTTC
TRBV6-5	.	.	TRBJ2-2	CASSYFGANTGELFF	TGTGCCAGCAGTTACTTCGGGGCGAACACCGGGGAGCTGTTTTTT
TRBV7-3	.	.	TRBJ2-3	CASSRGLSTSTDTQYF	TGTGCCAGCAGCCGGGGACTTTCTACCTCCACAGATACGCAGTATTTT
TRBV9	.	.	TRBJ2-3	CASGKGATRTPDTQYF	TGTGCCAGCGGTAAAGGTGCTACCAGGACCCCAGATACGCAGTATTTT
TRBV5-4	.	TRBD1	TRBJ2-7	CASSLGTGPTYEQYF	TGTGCCAGCAGCTTGGGGACAGGGCCTACCTACGAGCAGTACTTC
TRBV11-2	.	.	TRBJ2-5	CASSLGGKQYF	TGTGCCAGCAGCTTAGGGGGAAAGCAGTACTTC
TRBV5-1	.	TRBD1	TRBJ1-1	CASSHNPPGQGQGEAFF	TGCGCCAGCAGCCACAACCCTCCGGGACAGGGGCAGGGTGAAGCTTTCTTT
TRBV28	few	.	TRBJ2-1	CASSFLQGSNEQFF	TGTGCCAGCAGTTTTCTTCAGGGGAGCAATGAGCAGTTCTTC
TRBV5-4	.	TRBD1	TRBJ2-1	CASSSGQGFRSYNEQFF	TGTGCCAGCAGCTCAGGACAGGGATTTCGGTCCTACAATGAGCAGTTCTTC
TRBV5-1	.	TRBD2	TRBJ2-7	CASKTSGSETSYEQYF	TGCGCCAGCAAGACTAGCGGGAGTGAGACGTCCTACGAGCAGTACTTC
TRBV6-5	.	TRBD2	TRBJ2-7	CASSSVAGGSYEQYF	TGTGCCAGCAGTTCAGTAGCGGGAGGGTCCTACGAGCAGTACTTC
TRBV7-3	.	.	TRBJ2-6	CASSLRTASSGANVLTF	TGTGCCAGCAGCTTGCGGACAGCCAGCTCTGGGGCCAACGTCCTGACTTTC
TRBV5-1	.	.	TRBJ1-3	CASSLGEQPRNTIYF	TGCGCCAGCAGCTTGGGGGAACAGCCAAGGAACACCATATATTTT
TRBV27	few	.	TRBJ1-1	CASRGGVYRTEAFF	TGTGCCAGCAGGGGAGGAGTCTACAGAACTGAAGCTTTCTTT
TRBV5-1	.	.	TRBJ2-7	CASSSGGTPTPYEQYF	TGCGCCAGCAGCTCTGGCGGGACGCCAACCCCCTACGAGCAGTACTTC
TRBV6-5	.	.	TRBJ2-2	CASRRDSSPGELFF	TGTGCCAGCAGGCGGGACAGCTCTCCCGGGGAGCTGTTTTTT
TRBV7-9	few	.	TRBJ1-2	CASSLGVVAGWNYGYTF	TGTGCCAGCAGCTTAGGAGTGGTGGCAGGGTGGAACTATGGCTACACCTTC
TRBV5-4	many	.	TRBJ2-5	CASSLATGGEETQYF	TGTGCCAGCAGCTTGGCCACAGGTGGAGAAGAGACCCAGTACTTC
TRBV21-1	few	.	TRBJ2-5	CASSKEGRLQETQYF	TGTGCCAGCAGCAAAGAGGGTCGTCTCCAAGAGACCCAGTACTTC
TRBV30	.	.	TRBJ1-3	CAWSPQGSSGNTIYF	TGTGCCTGGAGTCCTCAGGGGAGCTCTGGAAACACCATATATTTT
TRBV11-3	.	TRBD2	TRBJ2-3	CASSLGWREVGDTQYF	TGTGCCAGCAGCTTAGGCTGGCGGGAGGTGGGAGATACGCAGTATTTT
TRBV7-2	once	.	TRBJ1-4	CASSLVASLGGKLFF	TGTGCCAGCAGCTTAGTGGCCAGCCTAGGGGGAAAACTGTTTTTT
TRBV4-1	.	.	TRBJ2-5	CASSQAVGAQETQYF	TGCGCCAGCAGCCAAGCGGTCGGGGCCCAAGAGACCCAGTACTTC